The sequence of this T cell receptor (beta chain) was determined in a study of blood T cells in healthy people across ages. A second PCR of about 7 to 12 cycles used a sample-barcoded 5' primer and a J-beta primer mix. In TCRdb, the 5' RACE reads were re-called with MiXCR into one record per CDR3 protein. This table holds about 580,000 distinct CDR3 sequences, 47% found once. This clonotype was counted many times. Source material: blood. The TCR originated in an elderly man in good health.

CDR3 nucleotide sequence: TGTGCCAGCAGGCAACGGGAGAGTCGGGAGCAGTTCTTC. Amino acids: CASRQRESREQFF. J is TRBJ2-1 and V is TRBV6-5; maybe TRBD2 (6 bases). The CDR3 has 13 residues. The germline V gene encodes CDR1 MNHEY and CDR2 SVGAGI. Deletions cut 6 bases from V and 10 bases from J, with 16 bases between.